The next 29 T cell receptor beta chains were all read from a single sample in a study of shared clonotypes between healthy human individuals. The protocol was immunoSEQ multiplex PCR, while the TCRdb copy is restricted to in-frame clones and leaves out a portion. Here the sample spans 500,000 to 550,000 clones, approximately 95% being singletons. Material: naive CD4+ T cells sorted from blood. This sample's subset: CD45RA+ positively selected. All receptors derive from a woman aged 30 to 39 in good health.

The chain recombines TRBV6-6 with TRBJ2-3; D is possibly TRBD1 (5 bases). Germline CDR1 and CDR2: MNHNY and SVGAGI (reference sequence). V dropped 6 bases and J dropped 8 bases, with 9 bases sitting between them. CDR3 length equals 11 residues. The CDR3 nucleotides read TGTGCCAGCAGGGCAAGGGGTACGCAGTATTTT. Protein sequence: CASRARGTQYF.

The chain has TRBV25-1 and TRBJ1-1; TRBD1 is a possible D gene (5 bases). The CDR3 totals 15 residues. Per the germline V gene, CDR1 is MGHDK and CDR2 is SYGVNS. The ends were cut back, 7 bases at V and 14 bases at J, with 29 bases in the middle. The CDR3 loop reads CASTPNSESAGKGFF. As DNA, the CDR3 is TGTGCCAGCACCCCCAACAGTGAATCGGCAGGGAAGGGCTTCTTT.

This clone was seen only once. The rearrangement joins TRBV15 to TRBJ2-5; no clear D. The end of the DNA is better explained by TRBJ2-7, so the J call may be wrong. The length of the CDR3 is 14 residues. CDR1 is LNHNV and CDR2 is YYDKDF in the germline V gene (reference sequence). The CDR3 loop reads CATSQVGVSYEQYF. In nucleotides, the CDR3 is TGTGCCACCAGCCAAGTTGGCGTCAGCTACGAGCAGTACTTC.

DNA for the CDR3: TGTGCCAGCAGCCCACTCCGGGGCCGAAATAACTATGGCTACACCTTC. Translating it yields CASSPLRGRNNYGYTF. This chain joins TRBV11-2 and TRBJ1-2, with D tentatively TRBD1 (5 bases). The CDR3 runs 16 residues. Germline CDR1 SGHAT, CDR2 FQNNGV. V lost 5 bases, J lost 1 base, and 17 bases lay in between.

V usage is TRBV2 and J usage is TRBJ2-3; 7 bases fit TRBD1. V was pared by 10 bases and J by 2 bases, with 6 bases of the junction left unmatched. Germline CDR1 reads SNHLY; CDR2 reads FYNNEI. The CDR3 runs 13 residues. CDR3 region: CAITDRSTDTQYF. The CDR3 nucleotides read TGTGCCATCACGGACAGGTCCACAGATACGCAGTATTTT.

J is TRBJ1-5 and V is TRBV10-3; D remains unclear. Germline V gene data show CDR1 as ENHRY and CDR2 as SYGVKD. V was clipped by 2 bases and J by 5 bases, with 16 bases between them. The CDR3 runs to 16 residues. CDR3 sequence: CAISEGQPPEYQPQHF. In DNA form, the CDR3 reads TGTGCCATCAGTGAGGGGCAGCCTCCTGAGTATCAGCCCCAGCATTTT.

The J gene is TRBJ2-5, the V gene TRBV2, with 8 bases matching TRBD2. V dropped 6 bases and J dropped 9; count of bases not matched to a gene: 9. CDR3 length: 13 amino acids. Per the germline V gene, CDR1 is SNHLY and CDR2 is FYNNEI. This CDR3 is CASRGGLAGAQYF. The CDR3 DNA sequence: TGTGCCAGCAGGGGAGGACTAGCAGGGGCCCAGTACTTC.

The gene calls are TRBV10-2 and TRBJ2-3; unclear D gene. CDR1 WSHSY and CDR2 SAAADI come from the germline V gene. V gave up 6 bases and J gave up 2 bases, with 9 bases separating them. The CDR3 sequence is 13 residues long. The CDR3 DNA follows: TGCGCCAGCAGGTTTACCCTCACAGATACGCAGTATTTT. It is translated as CASRFTLTDTQYF.

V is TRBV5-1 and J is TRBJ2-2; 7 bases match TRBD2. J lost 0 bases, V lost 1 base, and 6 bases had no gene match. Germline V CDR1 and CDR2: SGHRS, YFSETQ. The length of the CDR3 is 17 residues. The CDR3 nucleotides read TGCGCCAGCAGCTTGCTTACCGGGACTACGAACACCGGGGAGCTGTTTTTT. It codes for CASSLLTGTTNTGELFF.

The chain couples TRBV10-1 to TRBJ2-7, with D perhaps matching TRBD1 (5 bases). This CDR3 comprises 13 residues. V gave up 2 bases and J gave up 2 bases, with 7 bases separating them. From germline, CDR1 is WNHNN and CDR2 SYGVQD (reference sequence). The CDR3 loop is CASSEVGPYEQYF. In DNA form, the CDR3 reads TGCGCCAGCAGTGAGGTGGGGCCCTACGAGCAGTACTTC.

In DNA form, the CDR3 reads TGTGCCACAGCAATTGAAGGGAACACTGAAGCTTTCTTT. Amino acid sequence: CATAIEGNTEAFF. The chain joins TRBV27 to TRBJ1-1; D is unclear. The CDR3 is 13 amino acids. The germline gives CDR1 MNHEY, CDR2 SMNVEV (reference sequence). Trimming cost V 10 bases and J 1 base, with 13 bases left between them.

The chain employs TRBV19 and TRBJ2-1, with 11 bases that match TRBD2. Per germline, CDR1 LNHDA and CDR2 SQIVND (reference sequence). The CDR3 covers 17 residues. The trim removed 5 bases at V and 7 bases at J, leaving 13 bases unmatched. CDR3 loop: CASSSDPSGRLSNEQFF. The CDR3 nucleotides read TGTGCCAGTAGTTCCGACCCTAGCGGGAGGCTGAGTAATGAGCAGTTCTTC.

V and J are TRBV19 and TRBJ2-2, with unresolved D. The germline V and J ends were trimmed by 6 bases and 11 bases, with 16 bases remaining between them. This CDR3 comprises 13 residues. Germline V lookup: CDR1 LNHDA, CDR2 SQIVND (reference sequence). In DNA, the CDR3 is TGTGCCAGTAGGGGGATCGAACTATACGAGCTGTTTTTT. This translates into CASRGIELYELFF.

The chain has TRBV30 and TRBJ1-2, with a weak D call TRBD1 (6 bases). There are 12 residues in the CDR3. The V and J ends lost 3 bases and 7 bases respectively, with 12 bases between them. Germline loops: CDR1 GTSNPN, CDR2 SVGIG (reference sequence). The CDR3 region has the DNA TGTGCCTGGAGCACCCAGGGGATTGGCTACACCTTC. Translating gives CAWSTQGIGYTF.

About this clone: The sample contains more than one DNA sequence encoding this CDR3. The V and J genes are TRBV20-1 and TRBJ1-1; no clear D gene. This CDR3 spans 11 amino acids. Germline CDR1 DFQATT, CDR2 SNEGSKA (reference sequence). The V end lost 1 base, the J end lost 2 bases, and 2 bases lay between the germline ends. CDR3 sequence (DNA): TGCAGTGCTAGAGGAAACACTGAAGCTTTCTTT. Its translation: CSARGNTEAFF.

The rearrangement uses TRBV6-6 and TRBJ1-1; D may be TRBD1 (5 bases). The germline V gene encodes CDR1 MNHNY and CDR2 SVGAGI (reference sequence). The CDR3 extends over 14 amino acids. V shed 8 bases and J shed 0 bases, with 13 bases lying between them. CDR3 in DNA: TGTGCCAGCTTGGGGGACGGAATGAACACTGAAGCTTTCTTT. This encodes CASLGDGMNTEAFF.

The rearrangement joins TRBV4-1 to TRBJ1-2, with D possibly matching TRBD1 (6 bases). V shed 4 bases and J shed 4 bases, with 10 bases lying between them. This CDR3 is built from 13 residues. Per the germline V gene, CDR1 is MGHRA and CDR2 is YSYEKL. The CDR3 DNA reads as TGCGCCAGCAGCCTGGGCAGGGGCTATGGCTACACCTTC. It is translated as CASSLGRGYGYTF.

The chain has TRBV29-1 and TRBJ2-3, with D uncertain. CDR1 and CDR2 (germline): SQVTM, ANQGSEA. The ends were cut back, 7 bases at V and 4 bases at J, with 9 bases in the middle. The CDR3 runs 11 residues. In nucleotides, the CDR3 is TGCAGCGGAGAGCTGGCAGATACGCAGTATTTT. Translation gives CSGELADTQYF.

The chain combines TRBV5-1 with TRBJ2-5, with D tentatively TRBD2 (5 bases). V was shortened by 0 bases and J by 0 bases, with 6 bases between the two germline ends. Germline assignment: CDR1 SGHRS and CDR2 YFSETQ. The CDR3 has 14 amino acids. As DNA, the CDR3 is TGCGCCAGCAGCTTGGGGAGGTACCAAGAGACCCAGTACTTC. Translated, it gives CASSLGRYQETQYF.

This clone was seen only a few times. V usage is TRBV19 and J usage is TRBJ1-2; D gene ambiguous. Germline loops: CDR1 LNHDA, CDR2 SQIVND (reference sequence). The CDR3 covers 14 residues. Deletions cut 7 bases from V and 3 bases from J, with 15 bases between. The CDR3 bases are TGTGCCAGTAATCTAGGCCAAATAGACTATGGCTACACCTTC. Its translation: CASNLGQIDYGYTF. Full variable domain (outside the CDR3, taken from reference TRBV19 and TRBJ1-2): DGGITQSPKYLFRKEGQNVTLSCEQNLNHDAMYWYRQDPGQGLRLIYYSQIVNDFQKGDIAEGYSVSREKKESFPLTVTSAQKNPTAFYLCASNLGQIDYGYTFGSGTRLTVV.

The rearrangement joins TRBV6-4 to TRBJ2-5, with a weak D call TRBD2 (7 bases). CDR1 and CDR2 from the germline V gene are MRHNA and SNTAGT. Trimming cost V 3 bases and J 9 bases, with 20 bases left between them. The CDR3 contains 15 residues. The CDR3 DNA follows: TGTGCCAGCAGTGATGCGGGGGCCTCCAAGAGGGCCCAGTACTTC. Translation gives CASSDAGASKRAQYF.

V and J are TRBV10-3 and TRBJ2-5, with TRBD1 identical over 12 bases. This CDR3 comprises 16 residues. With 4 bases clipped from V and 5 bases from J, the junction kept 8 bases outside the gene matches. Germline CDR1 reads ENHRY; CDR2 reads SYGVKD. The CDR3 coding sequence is TGTGCCATCAGTGTGGGGACAGGGGGCTTGGTGGAGACCCAGTACTTC. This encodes CAISVGTGGLVETQYF.

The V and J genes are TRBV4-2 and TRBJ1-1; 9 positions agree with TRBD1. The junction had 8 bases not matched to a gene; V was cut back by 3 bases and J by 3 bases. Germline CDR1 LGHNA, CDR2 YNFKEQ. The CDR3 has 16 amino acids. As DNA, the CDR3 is TGTGCCAGCAGCCAGGGGACAGGGAGCTTGGACACTGAAGCTTTCTTT. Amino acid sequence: CASSQGTGSLDTEAFF.

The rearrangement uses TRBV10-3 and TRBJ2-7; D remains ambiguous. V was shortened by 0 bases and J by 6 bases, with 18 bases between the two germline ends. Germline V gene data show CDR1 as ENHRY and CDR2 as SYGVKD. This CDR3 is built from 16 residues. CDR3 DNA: TGTGCCATCAGTGAGTCGATAGGCTTGACGGTTGGCGAGCAGTACTTC. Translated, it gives CAISESIGLTVGEQYF.

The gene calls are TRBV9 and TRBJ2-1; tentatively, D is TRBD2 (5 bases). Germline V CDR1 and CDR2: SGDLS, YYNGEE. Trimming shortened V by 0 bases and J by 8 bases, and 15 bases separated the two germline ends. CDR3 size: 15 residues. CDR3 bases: TGTGCCAGCAGCGTAGCTCTAGCTAATCGCCATGAGCAGTTCTTC. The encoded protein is CASSVALANRHEQFF.

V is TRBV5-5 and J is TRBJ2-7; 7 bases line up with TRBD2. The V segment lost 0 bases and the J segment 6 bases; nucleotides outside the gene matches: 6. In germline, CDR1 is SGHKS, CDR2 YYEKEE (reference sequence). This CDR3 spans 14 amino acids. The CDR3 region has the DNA TGTGCCAGCAGCTTGGGACTAGCACCCGGCGAGCAGTACTTC. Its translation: CASSLGLAPGEQYF. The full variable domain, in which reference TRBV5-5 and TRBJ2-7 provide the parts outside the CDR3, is DAGVTQSPTHLIKTRGQQVTLRCSPISGHKSVSWYQQVLGQGPQFIFQYYEKEERGRGNFPDRFSARQFPNYSSELNVNALLLGDSALYLCASSLGLAPGEQYFGPGTRLTVT.

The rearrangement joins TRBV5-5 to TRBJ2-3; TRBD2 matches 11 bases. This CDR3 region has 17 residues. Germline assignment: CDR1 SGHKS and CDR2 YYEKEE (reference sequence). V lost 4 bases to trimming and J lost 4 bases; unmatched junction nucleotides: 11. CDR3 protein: CASSTGKLAGVADTQYF. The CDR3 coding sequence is TGTGCCAGCAGCACCGGGAAACTAGCGGGAGTGGCAGATACGCAGTATTTT.

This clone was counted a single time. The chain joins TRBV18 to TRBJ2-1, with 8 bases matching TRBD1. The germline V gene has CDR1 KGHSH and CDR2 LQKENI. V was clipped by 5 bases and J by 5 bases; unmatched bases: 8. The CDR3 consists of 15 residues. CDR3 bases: TGTGCCAGCTCAGTAGAGCAGACAGGGGACAATGAGCAGTTCTTC. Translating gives CASSVEQTGDNEQFF.

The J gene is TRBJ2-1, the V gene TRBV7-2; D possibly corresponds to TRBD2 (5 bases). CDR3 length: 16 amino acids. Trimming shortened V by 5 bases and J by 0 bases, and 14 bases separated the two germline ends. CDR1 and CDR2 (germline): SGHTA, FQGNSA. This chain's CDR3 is CASSDQSGLSYNEQFF. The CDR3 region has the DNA TGTGCCAGCAGCGACCAAAGCGGACTCTCCTACAATGAGCAGTTCTTC. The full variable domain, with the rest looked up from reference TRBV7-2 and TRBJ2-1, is GAGVSQSPSNKVTEKGKDVELRCDPISGHTALYWYRQSLGQGLEFLIYFQGNSAPDKSGLPSDRFSAERTGGSVSTLTIQRTQQEDSAVYLCASSDQSGLSYNEQFFGPGTRLTVL.